This T cell receptor beta chain was sequenced for a study of T cell responses to AZD1222 COVID-19 vaccine (dated by TCRdb to about 2021). Regarding the study in general: Because spike-specific TCR depth and breadth did not differ between the two schedules, AZD1222 recipients who got a second dose at roughly 4 weeks were pooled with those who got a second dose at roughly 12 weeks. TCR sequencing was performed for about 240 trial participants, of whom 200 to 210 were given two doses of AZD1222 and around 25 were given two doses of MenACWY control vaccine. Trial participants were enrolled by age into 18-55, 56-69 and 70-plus year subgroups, with around 140, 26 and 57 TCR-sequenced participants respectively. Results and caveats for the whole study, not just this receptor: After two AZD1222 doses, spike-specific TCR breadth and depth were significantly higher than at day 0 and than in MenACWY recipients. Most participants were white British and females outnumbered males, and the authors suggested that clonal diversity may have been underestimated. Because no day 14 peak-response samples were available, repertoires were characterized only after the peak T cell response. Reportedly, almost half of the unique spike-specific TCRs recognized epitopes lying outside the regions that are mutated in the B.1.351 and B.1.1.7 variants. In the small 56-69-year group, the increase in depth fell short of significance, most likely because of low power. The whole spike protein was spanned by vaccine-associated CD4 TCRs, and dominant responses were seen in regions 160-218 and 743-854. Conclusions about previously exposed vaccinees are limited because only a handful of AZD1222 recipients were SARS-CoV-2 seropositive at baseline.

Including cysteine and phenylalanine, the CDR3 has 17 amino acids. The read is trimmed to its CDR3 DNA, 51 bases read in frame from base 1. At the junction V is shortened by 4 bases and J by 1 base; bases outside the gene matches: 12. CDR1 and CDR2, looked up from the germline V gene (reference sequence), are SEHNR and FQNEAQ. Note on this clone: Its antigen is still unknown. No quality values exist for individual bases; no much larger clone is one base distant.

The sample's time point label is to be understood as: baseline before first vaccination. The vaccinee samples were drawn from two UK trials, COV001 and COV002, one of which was a single-blind randomized controlled phase 2/3 trial testing AZD1222 (ChAdOx1 nCoV-19) in healthy adults. Trial participant PBMC samples were collected at day 0 and day 28 after the second dose for TCRbeta chain sequencing. The CDR3 regions of human TCRbeta chains were analyzed by immunosequencing. In the source study's methods: TCRs in the repertoires were matched against a reference library of SARS-CoV-2-specific TCRs that had been generated with the MIRA antigen-specificity platform. Breadth was defined as the fraction of unique TCRs that were SARS-CoV-2-associated. Depth was defined as the fraction of total T cells that were SARS-CoV-2-associated. Using the MIRA data, each spike-specific TCR was mapped to the spike region that the TCR reacts to and placed in a CD4 or CD8 class. Log10-transformed breadth and depth values were compared by one-way ANOVA with Sidak's multiple comparisons tests. The immuneACCESS repertoire file appears here via TCRdb, limited to in-frame rearrangements. These files lack a portion of the clones; in checked studies, under half of the deficit traces to unresolved V genes, and the cause of the others is not known. For V, J and clone size, that table is used; D and trimming come from the DNA. The sample contains fewer than 150,000 clones, nearly 90% of them found a single time. The ten largest clones take up about 4.5% of the sample.

This clonotype originated in an adult in good health. The chain joins TRBV7-9 to TRBJ1-1, with 7 junctional bases fitting TRBD1. Sequencing used peripheral blood, obtained on day 0 of AZD1222 vaccination. The CDR3 protein is CASSSQGVSLKNTEAFF. The DNA is TGTGCCAGCAGCTCCCAGGGGGTTTCATTAAAGAACACTGAAGCTTTCTTT.